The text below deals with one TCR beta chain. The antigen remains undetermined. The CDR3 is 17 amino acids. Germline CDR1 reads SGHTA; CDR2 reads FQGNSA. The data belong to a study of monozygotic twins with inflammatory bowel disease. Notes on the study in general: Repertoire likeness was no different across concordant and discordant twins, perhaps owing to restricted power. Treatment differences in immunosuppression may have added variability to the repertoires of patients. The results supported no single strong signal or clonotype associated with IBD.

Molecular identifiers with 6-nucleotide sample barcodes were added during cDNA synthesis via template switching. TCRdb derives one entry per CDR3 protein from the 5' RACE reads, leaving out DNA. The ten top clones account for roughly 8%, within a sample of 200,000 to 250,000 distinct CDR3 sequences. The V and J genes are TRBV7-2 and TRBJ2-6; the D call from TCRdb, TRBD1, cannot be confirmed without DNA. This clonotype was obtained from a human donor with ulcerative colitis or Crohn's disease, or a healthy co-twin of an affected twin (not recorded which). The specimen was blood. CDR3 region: CASSAWTGGSGANVLTF.